This T cell receptor (delta chain) was identified in a study of γδ T cells in repeated Plasmodium falciparum infection. Vgamma9/Vdelta2+ and Vdelta2-negative gammadelta T cells were flow-sorted from PBMC for bulk sequencing. Germline V gene data show CDR1 as TSWWSYY and CDR2 as QGS. This CDR3 comprises 13 residues. This clone occurred many times. A far larger clone is off by one base, so a read error is likely. Other DNA sequences within the sample encode an identical CDR3. TCRdb reran clone calling via CATT on the multiplex PCR reads. The profile shows about 89,000 delta-chain clones, about 1.5% of them singletons.

The sequenced material came from gamma-delta T cells from blood. This sequence originates from a pool of human donors (malaria-infected and uninfected, not separated). The chain joins TRDV1 to TRDJ1; D is uncertain. The CDR3 reads CALVSLESDKLIF. The CDR3 region has the DNA TGTGCTCTCGTTTCCCTCGAATCCGATAAACTAATCTTT.